This T cell receptor (beta chain) was sequenced during a study of T-cell reconstitution after alpha-beta-depleted transplantation in children. General observations from the study: Expanded graft clones, several hundred of them, were reportedly the source of alpha-beta T cells about two months after transplant. Certain patients had high TCRbeta diversity at day 60, and it came from recipient T cells and thymic progenitors that survived.

In the case of this clonotype: Antigen specificity is unknown. A much larger clone lies one base from this, so it may be a read error.

Using unique molecular identifiers, the investigators prepared the TCRbeta library. Using its own MiXCR run on the PCR reads, TCRdb lists one record per CDR3 protein. The table lists 100,000 or so distinct CDR3 sequences, roughly a quarter of them singletons, with 20% to 25% in the top ten. Germline CDR1 SGHKS, CDR2 YYEKEE (reference sequence). The CDR3 is 13 residues long. This clonotype was obtained from a boy between 2 and 10 years old with acute lymphoblastic leukemia, due to receive a stem cell transplant. The chain links TRBV5-5 to TRBJ2-1; a weak D match, TRBD2 (5 bases). Source: PBMCs, taken before TCRalphabeta/CD19-depleted stem cell transplant. This chain's CDR3 is CASILVGGHEQFF. CDR3 sequence (DNA): TGTGCCAGCATCTTGGTTGGAGGCCATGAGCAGTTCTTC.